A selection of T cell receptor beta chains follows, all from one sample in a study of CD8 T cells in ankylosing spondylitis. From the 5' RACE reads, TCRdb called clonotypes with MiXCR, one entry per CDR3 protein. The sample includes under 200,000 distinct CDR3 sequences, 11% of them seen just once. The sequenced sample consisted of blood, either unsorted or a sorted T cell fraction (not recorded which). The source is a male donor with ankylosing spondylitis or in good health (not recorded which). CDR3s include the opening cysteine and the closing phenylalanine or tryptophan. D genes are given only for firm matches. For some rows the clone size is stated as once, few or many, or as a class when expanded; others skip it.

V: TRBV7-6
J: TRBJ2-3
D: .
size: .
DNA: TGTGCCAGCAGCTTCGATGTCAGGCGGGGAGACACAGATACGCAGTATTTT
CDR3: CASSFDVRRGDTDTQYF

V: TRBV6-2/TRBV6-3
J: TRBJ2-6
D: TRBD1
size: few
DNA: TGTGCCAGCAGTTACTCTCCCGGGACAGGGGGCTCTGGGGCCAACGTCCTGACTTTC
CDR3: CASSYSPGTGGSGANVLTF

V: TRBV7-2
J: TRBJ2-1
D: .
size: .
DNA: TGTGCCAGCAGCCCCCTGGGGGTCGGTAATGAGCAGTTCTTC
CDR3: CASSPLGVGNEQFF

V: TRBV12-3/TRBV12-4
J: TRBJ2-1
D: TRBD2
size: .
DNA: TGTGCCAGCAGTTCGAGCGGGAGCCCCTACAATGAGCAGTTCTTC
CDR3: CASSSSGSPYNEQFF

V: TRBV20-1
J: TRBJ2-7
D: .
size: .
DNA: TGCAGTGCCAGAGCCCCTTCAGGGAGGATTTACGAGCAGTACTTC
CDR3: CSARAPSGRIYEQYF

V: TRBV20-1
J: TRBJ2-1
D: TRBD2
size: .
DNA: TGCAGTGCTTTCCTTCCTAGCGGGATAGACAATGAGCAGTTCTTC
CDR3: CSAFLPSGIDNEQFF

V: TRBV15
J: TRBJ2-3
D: TRBD2
size: .
DNA: TGTGCCACCAGCAGAGATTCGGGCGGGGGGCCCCCCACAGATACGCAGTATTTT
CDR3: CATSRDSGGGPPTDTQYF

V: TRBV19
J: TRBJ1-5
D: .
size: few
DNA: TGTGCCAGTAGTAGGGGGCCCAATCAGCCCCAGCATTTT
CDR3: CASSRGPNQPQHF

V: TRBV2
J: TRBJ2-2
D: TRBD2
size: many
DNA: TGTGCCAGCAGTCCGGACCGGGGGGGCACCGGGGAGCTGTTTTTT
CDR3: CASSPDRGGTGELFF

V: TRBV10-3
J: TRBJ2-4
D: TRBD1
size: .
DNA: TGTGCCATCAGTGAGTCATGGACAGGGCTGTACTTC
CDR3: CAISESWTGLYF

V: TRBV11-2
J: TRBJ1-3
D: .
size: .
DNA: TGTGCCAGCAGCCGAACAGACTCTGGAAACACCATATATTTT
CDR3: CASSRTDSGNTIYF

V: TRBV6-1
J: TRBJ1-3
D: .
size: many
DNA: TGTGCCAGCAGTGAAATACTAGGGGTACGCAACACCATATATTTT
CDR3: CASSEILGVRNTIYF

V: TRBV7-6
J: TRBJ2-2
D: .
size: few
DNA: TGTGCCAGCAGCTTTTGGGGAACCGGGGAGCTGTTTTTT
CDR3: CASSFWGTGELFF

V: TRBV6-5
J: TRBJ1-2
D: TRBD1
size: many
DNA: TGTGCCAGCAGTTACACCAGAATGAGGGGGCGGCGGTCTGGCTACACCTTC
CDR3: CASSYTRMRGRRSGYTF

V: TRBV7-8
J: TRBJ1-3
D: .
size: many
DNA: TGTGCCAGCAGCTTAGCAGTTGGAAACACCATATATTTT
CDR3: CASSLAVGNTIYF

V: TRBV18
J: TRBJ2-6
D: .
size: many
DNA: TGTGCCAGCTCACCACCGGGCTTCTCTGGGGCCAACGTCCTGACTTTC
CDR3: CASSPPGFSGANVLTF

V: TRBV4-3
J: TRBJ2-1
D: TRBD2
size: few
DNA: TGCGCCAGCAGCCAAGGACGCGATAGGGGACTAAGCTCCTACAATGAGCAGTTCTTC
CDR3: CASSQGRDRGLSSYNEQFF

V: TRBV7-6
J: TRBJ1-1
D: TRBD1
size: many
DNA: TGTGCCAGCAGCGCCGGACAGGGGATCACTGAAGCTTTCTTT
CDR3: CASSAGQGITEAFF

V: TRBV29-1
J: TRBJ2-7
D: .
size: many
DNA: TGCAGCGTTGCTAGGGGTTACGAGCAGTACTTC
CDR3: CSVARGYEQYF

V: TRBV5-1
J: TRBJ2-7
D: .
size: few
DNA: TGCGCCAGCAACACAATAGCGTCGAAAGAGCAGTACTTC
CDR3: CASNTIASKEQYF

V: TRBV19
J: TRBJ1-5
D: .
size: few
DNA: TGTGCCAGTAGTATTGTCGACAATCAGCCCCAGCATTTT
CDR3: CASSIVDNQPQHF

V: TRBV2
J: TRBJ2-2
D: .
size: .
DNA: TGTGCCAGCAGTGCCTCGGATTTCACCGGGGAGCTGTTTTTT
CDR3: CASSASDFTGELFF

V: TRBV7-9
J: TRBJ2-1
D: TRBD2
size: .
DNA: TGTGCCAGCAGCTTAGAGGGTCTAGCGGGTAACAATGAGCAGTTCTTC
CDR3: CASSLEGLAGNNEQFF

V: TRBV28
J: TRBJ2-5
D: TRBD1
size: many
DNA: TGTGCCAGCAGCCTAATTGGGGACAGGGGATATCAAGAGACCCAGTACTTC
CDR3: CASSLIGDRGYQETQYF

V: TRBV5-6
J: TRBJ2-3
D: .
size: many
DNA: TGTGCCAGCACCTCCCGTCGTAGTCCAGATACGCAGTATTTT
CDR3: CASTSRRSPDTQYF

V: TRBV7-9
J: TRBJ2-1
D: TRBD2
size: few
DNA: TGTGCCAGCAGCCTCGGACTAGCGGGAATACATGAGCAGTTCTTC
CDR3: CASSLGLAGIHEQFF

V: TRBV18
J: TRBJ1-2
D: .
size: few
DNA: TGTGCCAGCTCACCACCCGAGAAAGCCGGCTACACCTTC
CDR3: CASSPPEKAGYTF

V: TRBV18
J: TRBJ2-6
D: .
size: .
DNA: TGTGCCAGCTCACCACCAGGGGTATCTGGGGCCAACGTCCTGACTTTC
CDR3: CASSPPGVSGANVLTF

V: TRBV11-2
J: TRBJ2-2
D: TRBD2
size: few
DNA: TGTGCCAGCAGCTTAGACGGGGGGACTATCGTAACCGGGGAGCTGTTTTTT
CDR3: CASSLDGGTIVTGELFF

V: TRBV12-3/TRBV12-4
J: TRBJ1-1
D: .
size: .
DNA: TGTGCCAGCAGCGGGGGCCTCCTGGGGACTGAAGCTTTCTTT
CDR3: CASSGGLLGTEAFF

V: TRBV28
J: TRBJ2-3
D: .
size: many
DNA: TGTGCCAGCAGTTTTACGGGCAGGGTGGCGCAGTATTTT
CDR3: CASSFTGRVAQYF

V: TRBV20-1
J: TRBJ1-3
D: TRBD1
size: many
DNA: TGCAGTGCTAGAGATGTACAGGGGAGTTCAAGCACCATATATTTT
CDR3: CSARDVQGSSSTIYF

V: TRBV6-5
J: TRBJ1-2
D: TRBD1
size: many
DNA: TGTGCCAGCAGTCAGGGGGCCTGGGGCTACACCTTC
CDR3: CASSQGAWGYTF

V: TRBV5-1
J: TRBJ2-2
D: .
size: many
DNA: TGCGCCAGCAGCTTGGACAGGCCCACCGGGGAGCTGTTTTTT
CDR3: CASSLDRPTGELFF

V: TRBV28
J: TRBJ2-5
D: TRBD2
size: .
DNA: TGTGCCAGCAGTTCTGGGACTAGCGGGGGTCGATATCAAGAGACCCAGTACTTC
CDR3: CASSSGTSGGRYQETQYF

V: TRBV5-1
J: TRBJ2-2
D: TRBD2
size: many
DNA: TGCGCCAGCAGCTTTAGCGGGAGGGCCGATGGGAACACCGGGGAGCTGTTTTTT
CDR3: CASSFSGRADGNTGELFF

V: TRBV12-3/TRBV12-4
J: TRBJ2-7
D: .
size: .
DNA: TGTGCCAGCAGTTTAAGCAGGGCGGTCTCCTACGAGCAGTACTTC
CDR3: CASSLSRAVSYEQYF

V: TRBV12-3/TRBV12-4
J: TRBJ2-1
D: .
size: many
DNA: TGTGCCAGCAGGGTGGCCAATGAGCAGTTCTTC
CDR3: CASRVANEQFF